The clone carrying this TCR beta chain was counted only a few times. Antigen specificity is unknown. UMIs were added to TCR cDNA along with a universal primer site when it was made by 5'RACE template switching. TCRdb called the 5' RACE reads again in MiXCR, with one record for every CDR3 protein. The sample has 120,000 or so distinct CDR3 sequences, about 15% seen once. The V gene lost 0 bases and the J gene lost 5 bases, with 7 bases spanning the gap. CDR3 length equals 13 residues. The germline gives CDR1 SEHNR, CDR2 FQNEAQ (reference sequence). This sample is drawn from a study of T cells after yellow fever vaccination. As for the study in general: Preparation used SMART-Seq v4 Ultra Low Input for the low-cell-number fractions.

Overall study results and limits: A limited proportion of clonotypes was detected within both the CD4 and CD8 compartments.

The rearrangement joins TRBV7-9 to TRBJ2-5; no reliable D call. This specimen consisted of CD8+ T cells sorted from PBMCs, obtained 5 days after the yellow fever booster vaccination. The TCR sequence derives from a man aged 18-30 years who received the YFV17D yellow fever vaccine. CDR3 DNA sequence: TGTGCCAGCAGCTTAGCTGCGGACGAGACCCAGTACTTC. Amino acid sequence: CASSLAADETQYF.